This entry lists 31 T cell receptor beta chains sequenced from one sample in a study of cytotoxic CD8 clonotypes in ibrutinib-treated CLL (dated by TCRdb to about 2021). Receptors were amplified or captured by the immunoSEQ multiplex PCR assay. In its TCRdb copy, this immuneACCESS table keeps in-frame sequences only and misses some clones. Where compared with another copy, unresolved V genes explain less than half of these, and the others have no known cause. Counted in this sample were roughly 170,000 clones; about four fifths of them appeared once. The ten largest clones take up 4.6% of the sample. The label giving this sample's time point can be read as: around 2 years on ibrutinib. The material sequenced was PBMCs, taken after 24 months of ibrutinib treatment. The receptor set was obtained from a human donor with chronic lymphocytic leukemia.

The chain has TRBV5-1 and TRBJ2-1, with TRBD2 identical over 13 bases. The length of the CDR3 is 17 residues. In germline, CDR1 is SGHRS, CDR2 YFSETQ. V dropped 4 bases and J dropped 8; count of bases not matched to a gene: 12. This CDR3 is CASSRDLTSGGVYEQFF. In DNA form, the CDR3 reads TGCGCCAGCAGCCGCGACCTAACTAGCGGGGGGGTCTATGAGCAGTTCTTC. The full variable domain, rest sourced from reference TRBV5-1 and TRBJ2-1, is KAGVTQTPRYLIKTRGQQVTLSCSPISGHRSVSWYQQTPGQGLQFLFEYFSETQRNKGNFPGRFSGRQFSNSRSEMNVSTLELGDSALYLCASSRDLTSGGVYEQFFGPGTRLTVL.

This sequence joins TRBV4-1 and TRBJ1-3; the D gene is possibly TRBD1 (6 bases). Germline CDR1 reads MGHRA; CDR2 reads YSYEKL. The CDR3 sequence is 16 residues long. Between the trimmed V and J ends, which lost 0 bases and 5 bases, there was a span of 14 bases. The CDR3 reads CASSQDPGQLRNTIYF. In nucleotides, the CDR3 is TGCGCCAGCAGCCAAGATCCCGGACAGCTGCGAAACACCATATATTTT.

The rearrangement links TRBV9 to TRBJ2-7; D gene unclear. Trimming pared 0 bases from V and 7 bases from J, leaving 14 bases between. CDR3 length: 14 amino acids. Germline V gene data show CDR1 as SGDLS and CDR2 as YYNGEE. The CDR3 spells CASSVAAAGREQYF. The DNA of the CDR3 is TGTGCCAGCAGCGTAGCGGCAGCTGGACGGGAGCAGTACTTC.

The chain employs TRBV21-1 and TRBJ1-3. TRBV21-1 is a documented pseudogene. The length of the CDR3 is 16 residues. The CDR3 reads CASSKVYGPRGNTIYF. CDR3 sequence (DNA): TGTGCCAGCAGCAAAGTATATGGACCGAGGGGAAACACCATATATTTT.

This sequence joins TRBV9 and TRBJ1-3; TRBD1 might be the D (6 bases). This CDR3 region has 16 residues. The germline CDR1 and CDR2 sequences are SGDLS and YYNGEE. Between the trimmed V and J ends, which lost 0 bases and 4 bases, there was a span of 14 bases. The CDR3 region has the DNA TGTGCCAGCAGCGTAGAAGTTGGCAGGGGAGGAAACACCATATATTTT. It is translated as CASSVEVGRGGNTIYF.

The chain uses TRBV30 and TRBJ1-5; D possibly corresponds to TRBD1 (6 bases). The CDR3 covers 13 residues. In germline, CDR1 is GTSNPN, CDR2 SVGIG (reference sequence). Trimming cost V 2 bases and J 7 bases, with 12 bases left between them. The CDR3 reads CAWSLGGPQPQHF. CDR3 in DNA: TGTGCCTGGAGTCTCGGGGGCCCCCAGCCCCAGCATTTT.

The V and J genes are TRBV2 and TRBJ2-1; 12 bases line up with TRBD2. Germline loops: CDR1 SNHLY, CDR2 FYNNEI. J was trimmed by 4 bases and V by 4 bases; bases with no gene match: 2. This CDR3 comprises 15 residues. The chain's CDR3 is CASSVTSGRYNEQFF. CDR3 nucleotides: TGTGCCAGCAGTGTCACTAGCGGGAGGTACAATGAGCAGTTCTTC.

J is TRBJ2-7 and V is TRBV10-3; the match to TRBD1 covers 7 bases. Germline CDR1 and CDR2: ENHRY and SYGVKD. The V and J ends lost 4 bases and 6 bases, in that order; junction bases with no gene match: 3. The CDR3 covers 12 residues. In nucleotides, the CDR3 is TGTGCCATCAGTGTTGGGACAGTCGAGCAGTACTTC. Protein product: CAISVGTVEQYF.

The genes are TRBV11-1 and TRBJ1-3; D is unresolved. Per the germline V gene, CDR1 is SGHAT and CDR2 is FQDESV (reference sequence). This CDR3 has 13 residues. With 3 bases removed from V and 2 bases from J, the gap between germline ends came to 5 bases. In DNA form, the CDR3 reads TGTGCCAGCAGCTTGGAGGCTGGAAACACCATATATTTT. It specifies CASSLEAGNTIYF.

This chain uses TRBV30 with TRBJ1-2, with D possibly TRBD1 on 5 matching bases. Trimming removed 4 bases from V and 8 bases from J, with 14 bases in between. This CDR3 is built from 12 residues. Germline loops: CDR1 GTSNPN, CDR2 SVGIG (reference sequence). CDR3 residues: CAWNTGVGGYTF. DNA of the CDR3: TGTGCCTGGAACACGGGGGTCGGCGGCTACACCTTC.

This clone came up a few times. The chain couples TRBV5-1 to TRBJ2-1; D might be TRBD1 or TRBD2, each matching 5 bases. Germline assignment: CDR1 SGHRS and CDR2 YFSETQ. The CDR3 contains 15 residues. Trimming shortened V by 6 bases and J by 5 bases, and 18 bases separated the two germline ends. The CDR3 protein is CASTRDRPGNNEQFF. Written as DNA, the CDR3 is TGCGCCAGCACACGGGACCGTCCTGGCAACAATGAGCAGTTCTTC.

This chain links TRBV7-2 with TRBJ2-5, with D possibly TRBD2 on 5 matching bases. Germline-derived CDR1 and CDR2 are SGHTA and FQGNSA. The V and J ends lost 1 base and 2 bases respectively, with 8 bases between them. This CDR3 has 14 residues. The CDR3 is CASSLGGAQETQYF. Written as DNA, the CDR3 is TGTGCCAGCAGCTTAGGGGGAGCGCAAGAGACCCAGTACTTC.

The CDR3 reads CASSAQASNQPQHF. The CDR3 nucleotides are TGTGCCAGCTCAGCACAGGCTAGCAATCAGCCCCAGCATTTT. The V gene is TRBV18, the J gene TRBJ1-5; weak D call: TRBD1 (5 bases). The CDR3 has 14 residues. Looked up from germline, CDR1 is KGHSH and CDR2 is LQKENI. V shed 5 bases and J shed 0 bases, with 8 bases lying between them.

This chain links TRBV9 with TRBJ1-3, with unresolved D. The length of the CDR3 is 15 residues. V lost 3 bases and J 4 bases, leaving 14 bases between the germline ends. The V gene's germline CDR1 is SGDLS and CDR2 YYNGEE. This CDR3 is CASSGKPPGGNTIYF. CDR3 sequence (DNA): TGTGCCAGCAGCGGCAAGCCGCCCGGGGGAAACACCATATATTTT. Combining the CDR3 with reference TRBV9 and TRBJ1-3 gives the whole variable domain DSGVTQTPKHLITATGQRVTLRCSPRSGDLSVYWYQQSLDQGLQFLIQYYNGEERAKGNILERFSAQQFPDLHSELNLSSLELGDSALYFCASSGKPPGGNTIYFGEGSWLTVV.

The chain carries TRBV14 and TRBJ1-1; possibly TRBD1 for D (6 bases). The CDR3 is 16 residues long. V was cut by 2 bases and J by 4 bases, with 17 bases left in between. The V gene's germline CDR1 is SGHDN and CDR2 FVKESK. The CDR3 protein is CASSQYTDRLGTEAFF. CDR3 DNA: TGTGCCAGCAGCCAATATACCGACAGGCTGGGCACTGAAGCTTTCTTT. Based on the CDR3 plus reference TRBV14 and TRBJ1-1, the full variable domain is EAGVTQFPSHSVIEKGQTVTLRCDPISGHDNLYWYRRVMGKEIKFLLHFVKESKQDESGMPNNRFLAERTGGTYSTLKVQPAELEDSGVYFCASSQYTDRLGTEAFFGQGTRLTVV.

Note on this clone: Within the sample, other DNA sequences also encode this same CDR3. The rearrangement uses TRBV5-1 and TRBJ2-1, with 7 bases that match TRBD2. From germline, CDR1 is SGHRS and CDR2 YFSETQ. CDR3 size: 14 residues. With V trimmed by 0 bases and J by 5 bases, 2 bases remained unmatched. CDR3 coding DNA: TGCGCCAGCAGCTTGGAGCGGGGCAACAATGAGCAGTTCTTC. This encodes CASSLERGNNEQFF.

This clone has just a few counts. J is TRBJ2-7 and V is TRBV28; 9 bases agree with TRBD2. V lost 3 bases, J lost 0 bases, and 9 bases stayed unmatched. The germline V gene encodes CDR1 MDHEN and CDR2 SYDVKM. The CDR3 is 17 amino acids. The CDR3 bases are TGTGCCAGCAGTTTTAGTAGCGGGAGTCCCACCTCCTACGAGCAGTACTTC. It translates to CASSFSSGSPTSYEQYF.

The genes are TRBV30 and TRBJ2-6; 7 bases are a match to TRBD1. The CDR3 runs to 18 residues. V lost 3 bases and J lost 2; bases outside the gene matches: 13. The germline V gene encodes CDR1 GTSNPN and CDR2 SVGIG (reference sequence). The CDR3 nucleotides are TGTGCCTGGAGGCCCAGGACAGGCACAAAAACTGGGGCCAACGTCCTGACTTTC. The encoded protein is CAWRPRTGTKTGANVLTF.

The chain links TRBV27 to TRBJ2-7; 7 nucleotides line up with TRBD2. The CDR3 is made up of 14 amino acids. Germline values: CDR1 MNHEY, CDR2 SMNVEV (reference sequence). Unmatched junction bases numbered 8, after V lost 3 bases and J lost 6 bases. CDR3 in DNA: TGTGCCAGCAGTTTGGGAGGGTTAGGGGTCGAGCAGTACTTC. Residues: CASSLGGLGVEQYF.

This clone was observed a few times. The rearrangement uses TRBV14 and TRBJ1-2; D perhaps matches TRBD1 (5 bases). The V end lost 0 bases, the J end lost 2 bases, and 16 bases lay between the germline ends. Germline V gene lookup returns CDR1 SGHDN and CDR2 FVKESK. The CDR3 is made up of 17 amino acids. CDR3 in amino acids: CASSQDRRGPHNYGYTF. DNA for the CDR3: TGTGCCAGCAGCCAAGATAGAAGGGGACCCCACAACTATGGCTACACCTTC.

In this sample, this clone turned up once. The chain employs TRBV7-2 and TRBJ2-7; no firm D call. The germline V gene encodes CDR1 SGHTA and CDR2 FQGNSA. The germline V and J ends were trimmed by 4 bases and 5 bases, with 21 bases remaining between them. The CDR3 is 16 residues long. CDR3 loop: CASSSTRLTALHEQYF. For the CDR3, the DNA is TGTGCCAGCAGCTCCACCCGACTCACAGCACTTCACGAGCAGTACTTC.

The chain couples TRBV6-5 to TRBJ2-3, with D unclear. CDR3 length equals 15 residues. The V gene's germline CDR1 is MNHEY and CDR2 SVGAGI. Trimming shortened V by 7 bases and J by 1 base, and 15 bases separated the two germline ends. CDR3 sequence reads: CASNPPTGRTDTQYF. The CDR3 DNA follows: TGTGCCAGCAATCCACCGACGGGTCGCACAGATACGCAGTATTTT.

CDR3 amino acids: CASSLEAGYGYTF. In nucleotides, the CDR3 is TGCGCCAGCAGCTTGGAAGCAGGCTATGGCTACACCTTC. This chain links TRBV5-1 with TRBJ1-2; D is uncertain. CDR1 and CDR2 (germline): SGHRS, YFSETQ. The CDR3 runs to 13 residues. V dropped 0 bases and J dropped 4 bases, with 7 bases sitting between them.

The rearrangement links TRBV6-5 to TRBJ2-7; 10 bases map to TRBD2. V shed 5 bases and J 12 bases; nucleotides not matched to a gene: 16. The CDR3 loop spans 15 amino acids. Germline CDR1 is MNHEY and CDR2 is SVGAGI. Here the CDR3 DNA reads TGTGCCAGCAGTCCATTCACTAGCGGGAACACTGTACCGTACTTC. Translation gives CASSPFTSGNTVPYF.

CDR3 DNA: TGTGCCAGCAGTTTAGGGAGTTGGGGCCCGAATGAGCAGTTCTTC. Amino acid sequence: CASSLGSWGPNEQFF. This chain joins TRBV28 and TRBJ2-1; D assignment may be TRBD1 or TRBD2 (5 bases each). Germline lookup yields CDR1 MDHEN and CDR2 SYDVKM. Trimming took 2 bases from V and 7 from J, leaving 15 bases between them. The CDR3 runs to 15 residues. Full variable domain (missing parts from reference TRBV28 and TRBJ2-1): DVKVTQSSRYLVKRTGEKVFLECVQDMDHENMFWYRQDPGLGLRLIYFSYDVKMKEKGDIPEGYSVSREKKERFSLILESASTNQTSMYLCASSLGSWGPNEQFFGPGTRLTVL.

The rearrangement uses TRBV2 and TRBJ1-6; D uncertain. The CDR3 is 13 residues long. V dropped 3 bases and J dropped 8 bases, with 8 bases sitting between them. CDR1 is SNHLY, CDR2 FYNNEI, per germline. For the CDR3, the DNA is TGTGCCAGCAGTGATATGATTTATTCACCCCTCCACTTT. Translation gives CASSDMIYSPLHF.

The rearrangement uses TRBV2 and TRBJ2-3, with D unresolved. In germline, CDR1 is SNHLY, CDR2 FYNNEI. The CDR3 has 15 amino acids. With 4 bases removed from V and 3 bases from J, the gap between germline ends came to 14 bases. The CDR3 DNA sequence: TGTGCCAGCAGTGCAATTCCCCGAGGTACAGATACGCAGTATTTT. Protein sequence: CASSAIPRGTDTQYF.

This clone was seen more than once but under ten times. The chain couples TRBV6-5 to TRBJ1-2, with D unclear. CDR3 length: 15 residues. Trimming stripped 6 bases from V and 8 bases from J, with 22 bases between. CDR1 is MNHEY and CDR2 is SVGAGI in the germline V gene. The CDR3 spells CASSSTGRTIFGYTF. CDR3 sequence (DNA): TGTGCCAGCAGCTCAACCGGACGGACCATCTTCGGCTACACCTTC.

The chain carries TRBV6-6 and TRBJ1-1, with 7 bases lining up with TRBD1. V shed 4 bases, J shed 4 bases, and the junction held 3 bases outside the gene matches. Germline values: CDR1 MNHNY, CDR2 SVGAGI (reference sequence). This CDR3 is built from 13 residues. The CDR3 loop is CASSSRQGTEAFF. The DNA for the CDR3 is TGTGCCAGCAGTTCCCGACAGGGCACTGAAGCTTTCTTT.

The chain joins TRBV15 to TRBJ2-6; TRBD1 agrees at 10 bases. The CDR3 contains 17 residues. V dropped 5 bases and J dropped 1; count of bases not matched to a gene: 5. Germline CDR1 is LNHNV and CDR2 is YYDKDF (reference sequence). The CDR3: CATSGRDRGSGANVLTF. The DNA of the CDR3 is TGTGCCACCAGCGGCCGGGACAGGGGTTCTGGGGCCAACGTCCTGACTTTC.

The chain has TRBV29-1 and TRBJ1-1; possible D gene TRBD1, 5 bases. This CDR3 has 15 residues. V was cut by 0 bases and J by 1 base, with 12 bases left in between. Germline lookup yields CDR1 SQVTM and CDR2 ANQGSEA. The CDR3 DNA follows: TGCAGCGTTGAAGACCGGGGACGGAAGAACACTGAAGCTTTCTTT. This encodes CSVEDRGRKNTEAFF.